This is a list of T cell receptor beta chains from one sample in a study of PD-1 blockade in classical Hodgkin lymphoma. Sequencing was performed with immunoSEQ multiplex PCR; in TCRdb, only in-frame clones are kept and a portion is missing. The profile shows tens of thousands of clones, approximately 90% of them singletons. The sequencing input was peripheral blood mononuclear cells (PBMCs). The receptors shown here come from a human donor with classical Hodgkin lymphoma. Each CDR3 is given with its conserved first and last residue. The D gene is left open where the match is weak. Size is omitted from some rows. Given values are once, few, many or a class for expanded clones.

v_call,j_call,d_call,clone_size,cdr3_aa,cdr3_nt
TRBV15,TRBJ2-3,TRBD2,.,CATSRARGRGGPDTQYF,TGTGCCACCAGCAGGGCTAGGGGCCGGGGGGGACCAGATACGCAGTATTTT
TRBV6-1,TRBJ1-5,.,.,CATQGFQDQPQHF,TGTGCCACTCAGGGATTTCAGGATCAGCCCCAGCATTTT
TRBV11-3,TRBJ1-1,.,.,CASRRIIGTEAFF,TGTGCCAGCAGGCGGATCATCGGGACTGAAGCTTTCTTT
TRBV29-1,TRBJ2-1,.,.,CSVDREYNEQFF,TGCAGCGTTGACCGGGAGTACAATGAGCAGTTCTTC
TRBV20-1,TRBJ1-2,.,.,CSAGDYGYTF,TGCAGTGCAGGGGACTATGGCTACACCTTC
TRBV28,TRBJ2-5,TRBD2,.,CASSLLAGGAETQYF,TGTGCCAGCAGTTTATTGGCGGGAGGGGCTGAGACCCAGTACTTC
TRBV5-1,TRBJ1-3,.,.,CASSLGSAGNTIYF,TGCGCCAGCAGCTTGGGGTCCGCTGGAAACACCATATATTTT
TRBV21-1,TRBJ2-5,.,.,CASRLPGLAGGTETQYF,TGTGCCAGCAGATTACCGGGACTAGCGGGAGGAACAGAGACCCAGTACTTC
TRBV5-1,TRBJ2-2,.,.,CASSLREPVTGELFF,TGCGCCAGCAGCTTGCGAGAACCGGTCACCGGGGAGCTGTTTTTT
TRBV9,TRBJ2-1,TRBD2,few,CASSVNPGTSGRAYNEQFF,TGTGCCAGCAGCGTCAACCCAGGGACTAGCGGGAGGGCCTACAATGAGCAGTTCTTC
TRBV28,TRBJ1-3,.,once,CASGSMGGNTIYF,TGTGCCAGCGGGTCAATGGGTGGAAACACCATATATTTT
TRBV7-9,TRBJ2-1,.,.,CASSAPSLNEQFF,TGTGCCAGCAGCGCCCCCAGTCTCAATGAGCAGTTCTTC
TRBV7-9,TRBJ2-7,TRBD2,.,CASSLERGLAVTYEQYF,TGTGCCAGCAGCTTAGAAAGGGGACTAGCGGTTACCTACGAGCAGTACTTC
TRBV25-1,TRBJ2-2,TRBD2,once,CASSRLAGNGELFF,TGTGCCAGCAGTCGGCTAGCGGGAAACGGGGAGCTGTTTTTT
TRBV7-3,TRBJ2-2,TRBD2,.,CASSPGLAGAGELFF,TGTGCCAGCAGCCCGGGACTAGCGGGAGCCGGGGAGCTGTTTTTT
TRBV7-9,TRBJ2-2,TRBD2,.,CASSYGTSGRARTGELFF,TGTGCCAGCAGCTACGGGACTAGCGGGAGGGCCCGGACCGGGGAGCTGTTTTTT
TRBV2,TRBJ1-2,.,.,CASSEQGPGYGYTF,TGTGCCAGCAGTGAGCAGGGGCCCGGCTATGGCTACACCTTC
TRBV2,TRBJ2-1,.,.,CATGWERDNEQFF,TGTGCCACCGGGTGGGAGCGAGACAATGAGCAGTTCTTC
TRBV6-5,TRBJ2-1,.,.,CASTHPRVGVQFF,TGTGCCAGCACACACCCCCGTGTCGGGGTGCAGTTCTTC
TRBV13,TRBJ2-1,TRBD2,once,CASSSRTSSVYNEQFF,TGTGCCAGCAGTTCTCGGACTAGTAGCGTTTACAATGAGCAGTTCTTC
TRBV7-9,TRBJ2-3,.,.,CASSPADTQYF,TGTGCCAGCAGCCCAGCAGATACGCAGTATTTT
TRBV9,TRBJ2-1,.,.,CASSVEGGGSYNEQFF,TGTGCCAGCAGCGTAGAGGGGGGAGGCTCCTACAATGAGCAGTTCTTC
TRBV19,TRBJ2-5,TRBD2,.,CASSALRTSGRQETQYF,TGTGCCAGTAGTGCCCTTAGGACTAGCGGCCGCCAAGAGACCCAGTACTTC
TRBV30,TRBJ1-2,.,.,CACTPGKPNYGYTF,TGTGCCTGTACACCAGGGAAGCCCAACTATGGCTACACCTTC
TRBV5-1,TRBJ1-1,.,.,CASSLWGTNSMNTEAFF,TGCGCCAGCAGCTTGTGGGGGACTAATTCCATGAACACTGAAGCTTTCTTT
TRBV28,TRBJ1-3,TRBD1,.,CASTPGGEGNTIYF,TGTGCCAGCACCCCAGGGGGCGAAGGAAACACCATATATTTT
TRBV5-4,TRBJ2-1,.,.,CASSETGDSYNEQFF,TGTGCCAGCAGCGAAACGGGAGACTCCTACAATGAGCAGTTCTTC
TRBV7-8,TRBJ2-3,TRBD1,.,CASSSLVDRADTQYF,TGTGCCAGCAGCTCTCTCGTGGACAGGGCGGATACGCAGTATTTT
TRBV7-3,TRBJ2-3,.,.,CASSPSFSLGTDTQYF,TGTGCCAGCAGCCCGAGTTTTTCGCTTGGCACAGATACGCAGTATTTT
TRBV18,TRBJ1-4,TRBD1,.,CASSPGTENEKLFF,TGTGCCAGCTCACCCGGGACAGAAAATGAAAAACTGTTTTTT
TRBV28,TRBJ2-7,.,.,CASSLSGGTYEQYF,TGTGCCAGCAGCCTGTCAGGGGGGACCTACGAGCAGTACTTC
TRBV7-3,TRBJ2-5,.,.,CASSITPGNQETQYF,TGTGCCAGCAGCATCACGCCGGGAAACCAAGAGACCCAGTACTTC
TRBV5-1,TRBJ1-2,TRBD1,.,CASSLEGTGPRGYTF,TGCGCCAGCAGCTTGGAAGGGACAGGGCCGCGGGGCTACACCTTC
TRBV7-9,TRBJ2-1,TRBD1,.,CASSLGQGDNEQFF,TGTGCCAGCAGCTTAGGACAGGGGGACAATGAGCAGTTCTTC
TRBV5-6,TRBJ2-1,.,once,CASSLALGGSYNEQFF,TGTGCCAGCAGCTTGGCGTTGGGAGGATCCTACAATGAGCAGTTCTTC
TRBV6-5,TRBJ2-2,.,few,CASRDPLAPGELFF,TGTGCCAGCAGGGATCCACTAGCTCCCGGGGAGCTGTTTTTT
TRBV14,TRBJ2-1,.,.,CASSQAFGRRQQFF,TGTGCCAGCAGCCAAGCTTTTGGGCGACGGCAGCAGTTCTTC
TRBV7-9,TRBJ2-2,.,.,CASTAVGSNTGELFF,TGTGCCAGCACCGCCGTGGGGTCGAACACCGGGGAGCTGTTTTTT
TRBV11-2,TRBJ2-1,TRBD2,.,CASSLKPGLAIVNEQFF,TGTGCCAGCAGCTTAAAACCGGGACTAGCGATTGTCAATGAGCAGTTCTTC
TRBV5-1,TRBJ1-1,.,.,CASSLVNTMNTEAFF,TGCGCCAGCAGCTTGGTAAACACCATGAACACTGAAGCTTTCTTT
TRBV6-1,TRBJ1-4,.,.,CASSEMGVGAHNEKLFF,TGTGCCAGCAGTGAAATGGGTGTTGGGGCCCATAATGAAAAACTGTTTTTT
TRBV5-1,TRBJ2-3,.,.,CASSLDPTSTDTQYF,TGCGCCAGCAGCTTGGATCCGACTAGCACAGATACGCAGTATTTT